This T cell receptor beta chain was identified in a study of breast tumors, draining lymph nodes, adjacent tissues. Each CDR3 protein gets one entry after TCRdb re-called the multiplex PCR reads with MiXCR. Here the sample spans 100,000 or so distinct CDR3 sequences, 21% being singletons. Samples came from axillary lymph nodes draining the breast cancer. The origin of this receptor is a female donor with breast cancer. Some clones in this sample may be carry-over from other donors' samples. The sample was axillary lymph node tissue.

CDR3 sequence (DNA): TGTGCCAGCAGCTTAGGCGAAGTATGGAATGAGCAGTTCTTC. Translated, it gives CASSLGEVWNEQFF. The chain is built from TRBV11-1 and TRBJ2-1; D unresolved. Trimming stripped 1 base from V and 7 bases from J, with 11 bases between. The CDR3 sequence is 14 residues long. CDR1 and CDR2 from the germline V gene are SGHAT and FQDESV (reference sequence).